Each of the 15 T cell receptor beta chains below was sequenced from the same sample in a study of breast tumors, draining lymph nodes, adjacent tissues. TCRdb reprocessed the multiplex PCR reads with MiXCR, giving one entry per CDR3 protein. The sample has some 170,000 distinct CDR3 sequences; around 33% are singletons. The lymph nodes were axillary draining lymph nodes from breast cancer patients. The specimen sequenced was axillary lymph node tissue. The receptor source for this set is a female donor with breast cancer. Some clones in this sample may be carry-over from other donors' samples.

This clonotype was seen a handful of times. The V call is TRBV6-1, the J call TRBJ1-1; possible D gene TRBD1, 5 bases. Germline V CDR1 and CDR2: MNHNS, SASEGT. The length of the CDR3 is 12 residues. Between the trimmed V and J ends, which lost 5 bases and 6 bases, there was a span of 10 bases. The CDR3 loop is CASSTRDSEAFF. The CDR3 region has the DNA TGTGCCAGCAGTACCAGGGATTCTGAAGCTTTCTTT.

This clonotype was recorded at least ten times. CDR3 residues: CASSLLARGTGNTIYF. CDR3 DNA: TGCGCCAGCAGCTTGTTAGCAAGGGGTACTGGAAACACCATATATTTT. The genes are TRBV5-1 and TRBJ1-3; tentative D call: TRBD1 (5 bases). CDR1 is SGHRS, CDR2 YFSETQ, per germline. V dropped 1 base and J dropped 2 bases, with 13 bases sitting between them. There are 16 residues in the CDR3.

This clonotype showed up many times. The chain combines TRBV2 with TRBJ1-2; D may be TRBD1 (5 bases). V gave up 8 bases and J gave up 1 base, with 20 bases separating them. The germline V gene has CDR1 SNHLY and CDR2 FYNNEI. CDR3 size: 16 residues. CDR3 bases: TGTGCCAGCGGGGGGGAGACAGTACCTCTTAACTATGGCTACACCTTC. Translation: CASGGETVPLNYGYTF.

This clonotype was found many times. The chain is built from TRBV30 and TRBJ2-1; 10 bases map to TRBD2. The CDR3 consists of 13 residues. Germline V gene data show CDR1 as GTSNPN and CDR2 as SVGIG (reference sequence). Trimming removed 2 bases from V and 9 bases from J; junction bases left unmatched: 4. CDR3 coding DNA: TGTGCCTGGAGTCTAGCGGGAGCCTCTGAGCAGTTCTTC. It translates to CAWSLAGASEQFF. Filled out from reference TRBV30 and TRBJ2-1, the complete variable domain reads SQTIHQWPATLVQPVGSPLSLECTVEGTSNPNLYWYRQAAGRGLQLLFYSVGIGQISSEVPQNLSASRPQDRQFILSSKKLLLSDSGFYLCAWSLAGASEQFFGPGTRLTVL.

A remark on this clonotype: A much larger clonotype is one base distant, so this may be a read error. CDR3 region: CARLRLAYNEQLF. The CDR3 bases are TGTGCCCGCTTACGCCTAGCCTACAATGAGCAGCTCTTC. The chain uses TRBV5-4 and TRBJ2-1, with D maybe TRBD2 (5 bases). The CDR3 length is 13 residues. CDR1 and CDR2 from the germline V gene are SGHNT and YYREEE (reference sequence). Together with reference TRBV5-4 and TRBJ2-1, the CDR3 gives the full variable domain: ETGVTQSPTHLIKTRGQQVTLRCSSQSGHNTVSWYQQALGQGPQFIFQYYREEENGRGNFPPRFSGLQFPNYSSELNVNALELDDSALYLCARLRLAYNEQLFGPGTRLTVL.

The rearrangement joins TRBV7-2 to TRBJ2-6; D may be TRBD1 or TRBD2 (5 bases each). Germline CDR1 and CDR2: SGHTA and FQGNSA. The CDR3 runs 19 residues. Trimming pared 5 bases from V and 2 bases from J, leaving 22 bases between. The CDR3 DNA reads TGTGCCAGCAGCCCGAGGGTGGAGACCCAGGGTCCTGGGGCCAACGTCCTGACTTTC. Amino acid sequence: CASSPRVETQGPGANVLTF. Full variable domain (rest looked up from reference TRBV7-2 and TRBJ2-6): GAGVSQSPSNKVTEKGKDVELRCDPISGHTALYWYRQSLGQGLEFLIYFQGNSAPDKSGLPSDRFSAERTGGSVSTLTIQRTQQEDSAVYLCASSPRVETQGPGANVLTFGAGSRLTVL.

This clonotype was seen many times. This CDR3 reads CASSPRARGDGYTF. The CDR3 region has the DNA TGTGCCAGCAGCCCCCGGGCGAGGGGAGACGGCTACACCTTC. The rearrangement links TRBV6-5 to TRBJ1-2; possibly TRBD1 for D (5 bases). There are 14 residues in the CDR3. V was pared by 6 bases and J by 8 bases, with 19 bases between. The germline gives CDR1 MNHEY, CDR2 SVGAGI.

This clonotype was counted ten times or more. V gene TRBV19 combines with J gene TRBJ2-6; D gene unclear. This CDR3 has 14 residues. Trimming shortened V by 9 bases and J by 1 base, and 10 bases separated the two germline ends. The germline gives CDR1 LNHDA, CDR2 SQIVND (reference sequence). For the CDR3, the DNA is TGTGCCAGCTCCTTCGGATCTGGGGCCAACGTCCTGACTTTC. The encoded protein is CASSFGSGANVLTF.

There are many counts of this clonotype. The chain recombines TRBV5-8 with TRBJ1-2; D remains unclear. V dropped 3 bases and J dropped 1 base, with 10 bases sitting between them. This CDR3 has 14 residues. Germline CDR1 SGHTS, CDR2 YDEGEE. The DNA of the CDR3 is TGTGCCAGCAGCTACCTGGATCTTAACTATGGCTACACCTTC. Its translation is CASSYLDLNYGYTF.

The V gene is TRBV6-1, the J gene TRBJ1-5; D gene uncertain. The CDR3 is 14 residues long. Trimming left V 10 bases short and J 1 base short, with 14 bases between. Germline V lookup: CDR1 MNHNS, CDR2 SASEGT. The DNA for the CDR3 is TGTGCCACCACAACGGGGAACAGCAATCAGCCCCAGCATTTT. Translation gives CATTTGNSNQPQHF.

This clonotype was recorded at least ten times. This chain connects TRBV4-1 to TRBJ2-2; D remains unclear. The V end was cut by 0 bases, the J end by 1 base, with 6 bases between. The CDR3 loop spans 15 amino acids. Germline V gene data show CDR1 as MGHRA and CDR2 as YSYEKL. In DNA form, the CDR3 reads TGCGCCAGCAGCCAAGATCTCGTGAACACCGGGGAGCTGTTTTTT. Translated, it gives CASSQDLVNTGELFF.

This clonotype was found many times. This may arise from a read error, as a much more abundant clone is one base away. The chain couples TRBV20-1 to TRBJ2-7; D ambiguous. V was pared by 3 bases and J by 6 bases, with 18 bases between. This CDR3 contains 14 residues. CDR1 DFQATT and CDR2 SNEGSKA come from the germline V gene (reference sequence). The CDR3 reads CSASPPAESSEQYF. DNA of the CDR3: TGCAGTGCTAGTCCTCCTGCGGAGTCTTCCGAGCAGTACTTC.

J is TRBJ1-2 and V is TRBV28; tentatively, D is TRBD1 (5 bases). V was shortened by 2 bases and J by 2 bases, with 6 bases between the two germline ends. The CDR3 extends over 13 amino acids. Germline CDR1 MDHEN, CDR2 SYDVKM. The CDR3 here is CASSLRQNYGYTF. CDR3 coding DNA: TGTGCCAGCAGTTTAAGACAGAACTATGGCTACACCTTC.

This clonotype was recorded many times. The V gene is TRBV18, the J gene TRBJ1-3; 8 bases map to TRBD1. Germline V CDR1 and CDR2: KGHSH, LQKENI. Trimming took 2 bases from V and 2 from J; bases not matched to a gene: 5. The CDR3 runs to 16 residues. This CDR3 is CASSPSRGRTGNTIYF. The CDR3 DNA follows: TGTGCCAGCTCACCATCCAGGGGGCGGACTGGAAACACCATATATTTT.

In its sample, this clonotype was seen many times. The chain recombines TRBV5-1 with TRBJ1-5; possibly TRBD1 for D (5 bases). V lost 0 bases and J lost 2, with 12 bases in between. From germline, CDR1 is SGHRS and CDR2 YFSETQ. The CDR3 totals 16 residues. The CDR3 region has the DNA TGCGCCAGCAGCTTGGGGCCCGGGGGGGGCAATCAGCCCCAGCATTTT. It translates to CASSLGPGGGNQPQHF.